This TCR beta chain originates from a study of early T cells in non-severe SARS-CoV-2 infection. V gave up 1 base and J gave up 7 bases, with 16 bases separating them. The CDR3 has 15 amino acids. Looked up from germline, CDR1 is SGHAT and CDR2 is FQNNGV. Each CDR3 protein is one row after TCRdb ran MiXCR on the 5' RACE reads. Here the sample spans approximately 21,000 distinct CDR3 sequences, roughly 5% being singletons. The chain uses TRBV11-2 and TRBJ2-5; the D gene is possibly TRBD2 (6 bases). The clonotype comes from an adult who was a healthcare worker with PCR-confirmed SARS-CoV-2 infection or an uninfected control (not recorded which). Sequencing was performed on whole blood. The CDR3, as DNA: TGTGCCAGCAGCTTAGTTCAATTCGGGAGCGGGACCCAGTACTTC. Its protein product is CASSLVQFGSGTQYF.